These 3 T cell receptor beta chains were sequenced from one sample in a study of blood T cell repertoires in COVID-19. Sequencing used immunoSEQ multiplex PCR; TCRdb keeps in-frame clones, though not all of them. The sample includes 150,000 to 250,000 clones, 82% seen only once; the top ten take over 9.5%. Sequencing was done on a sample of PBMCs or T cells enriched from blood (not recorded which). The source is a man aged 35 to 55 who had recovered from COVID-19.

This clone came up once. CDR3 sequence (DNA): TGTGCCAGCTCAGACCCTACGACAGGGCGATTTCAAATGAACACTGAAGCTTTCTTT. As protein: CASSDPTTGRFQMNTEAFF. V is TRBV11-2 and J is TRBJ1-1, with TRBD1 matching over 7 bases. Germline values: CDR1 SGHAT, CDR2 FQNNGV. After removal of 8 bases from V and 0 bases from J, the junction contained 21 bases not matched to a gene. The CDR3 length is 19 residues.

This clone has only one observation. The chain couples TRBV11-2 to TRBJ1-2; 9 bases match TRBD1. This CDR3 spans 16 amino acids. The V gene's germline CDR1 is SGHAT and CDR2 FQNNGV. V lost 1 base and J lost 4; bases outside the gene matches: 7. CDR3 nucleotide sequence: TGTGCCAGCAGCTTAGTTGGGACAGGGTTCGGCTATGGCTACACCTTC. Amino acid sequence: CASSLVGTGFGYGYTF.

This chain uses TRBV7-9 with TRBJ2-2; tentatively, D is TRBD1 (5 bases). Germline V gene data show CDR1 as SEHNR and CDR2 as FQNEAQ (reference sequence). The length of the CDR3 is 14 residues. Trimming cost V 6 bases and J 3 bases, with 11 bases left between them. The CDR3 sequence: CASSLARDTGELFF. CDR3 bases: TGTGCCAGCAGTTTGGCCAGGGACACCGGGGAGCTGTTTTTT. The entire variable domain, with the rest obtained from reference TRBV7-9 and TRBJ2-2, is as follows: DTGVSQNPRHKITKRGQNVTFRCDPISEHNRLYWYRQTLGQGPEFLTYFQNEAQLEKSRLLSDRFSAERPKGSFSTLEIQRTEQGDSAMYLCASSLARDTGELFFGEGSRLTVL.